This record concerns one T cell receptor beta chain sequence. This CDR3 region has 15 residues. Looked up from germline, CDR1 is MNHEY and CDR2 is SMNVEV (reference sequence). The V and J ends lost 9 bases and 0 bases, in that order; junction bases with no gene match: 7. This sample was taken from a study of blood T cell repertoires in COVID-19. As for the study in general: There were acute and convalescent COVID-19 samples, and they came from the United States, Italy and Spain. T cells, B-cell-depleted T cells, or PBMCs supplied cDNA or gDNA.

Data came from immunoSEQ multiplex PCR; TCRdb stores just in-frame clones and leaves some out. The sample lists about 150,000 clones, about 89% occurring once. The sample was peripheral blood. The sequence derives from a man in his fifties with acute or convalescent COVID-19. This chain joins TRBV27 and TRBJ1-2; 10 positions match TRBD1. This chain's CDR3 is CASATGGRPNYGYTF. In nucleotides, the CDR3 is TGTGCCAGTGCGACAGGGGGCAGGCCTAACTATGGCTACACCTTC.